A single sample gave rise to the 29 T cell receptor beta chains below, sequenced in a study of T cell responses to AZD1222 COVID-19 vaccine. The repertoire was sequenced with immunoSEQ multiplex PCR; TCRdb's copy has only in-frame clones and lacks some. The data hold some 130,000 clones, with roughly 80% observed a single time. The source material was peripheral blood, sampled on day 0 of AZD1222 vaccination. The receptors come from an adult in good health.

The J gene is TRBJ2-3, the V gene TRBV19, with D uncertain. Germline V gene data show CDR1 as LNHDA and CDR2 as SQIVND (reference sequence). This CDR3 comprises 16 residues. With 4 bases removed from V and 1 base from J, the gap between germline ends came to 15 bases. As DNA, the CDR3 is TGTGCCAGTAGTAGAGCAATCTTAGCCGGCACAGATACGCAGTATTTT. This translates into CASSRAILAGTDTQYF.

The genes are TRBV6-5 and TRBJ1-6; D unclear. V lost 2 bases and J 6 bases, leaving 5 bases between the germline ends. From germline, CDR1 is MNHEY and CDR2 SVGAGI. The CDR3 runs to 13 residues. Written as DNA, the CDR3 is TGTGCCAGCAGTTACCGCTTTAATTCACCCCTCCACTTT. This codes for CASSYRFNSPLHF.

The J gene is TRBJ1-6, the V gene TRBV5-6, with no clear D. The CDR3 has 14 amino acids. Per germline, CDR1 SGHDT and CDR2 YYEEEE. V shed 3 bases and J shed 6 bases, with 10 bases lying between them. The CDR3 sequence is CASSSNILNSPLHF. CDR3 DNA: TGTGCCAGCAGCTCGAACATCCTTAATTCACCCCTCCACTTT.

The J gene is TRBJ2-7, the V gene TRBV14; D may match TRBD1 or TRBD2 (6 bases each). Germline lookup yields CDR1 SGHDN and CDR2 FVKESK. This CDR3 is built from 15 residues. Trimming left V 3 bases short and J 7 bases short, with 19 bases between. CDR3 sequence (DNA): TGTGCCAGCAGCCAGTCCAGACAGACTAGGGGGGAGCAGTACTTC. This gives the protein CASSQSRQTRGEQYF. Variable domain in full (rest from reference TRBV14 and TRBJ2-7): EAGVTQFPSHSVIEKGQTVTLRCDPISGHDNLYWYRRVMGKEIKFLLHFVKESKQDESGMPNNRFLAERTGGTYSTLKVQPAELEDSGVYFCASSQSRQTRGEQYFGPGTRLTVT.

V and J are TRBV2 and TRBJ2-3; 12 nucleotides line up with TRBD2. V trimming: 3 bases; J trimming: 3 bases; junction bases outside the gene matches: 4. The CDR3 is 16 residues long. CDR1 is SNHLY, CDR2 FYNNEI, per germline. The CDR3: CASSELAGGPTDTQYF. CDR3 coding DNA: TGTGCCAGCAGTGAGCTAGCGGGGGGGCCAACAGATACGCAGTATTTT.

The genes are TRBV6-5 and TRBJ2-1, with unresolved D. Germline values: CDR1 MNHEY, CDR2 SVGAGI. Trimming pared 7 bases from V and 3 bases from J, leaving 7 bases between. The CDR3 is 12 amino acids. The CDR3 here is CASTAYYNEQFF. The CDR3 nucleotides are TGTGCCAGCACGGCCTACTACAATGAGCAGTTCTTC.

In DNA, the CDR3 is TGTGCCAGCAGCTTGGGACTCCCCGTTGAGGCTGGGGCCAACGTCCTGACTTTC. Protein: CASSLGLPVEAGANVLTF. The chain couples TRBV5-6 to TRBJ2-6; D call uncertain. In germline, CDR1 is SGHDT, CDR2 YYEEEE. This CDR3 contains 18 residues. The germline V and J ends were trimmed by 0 bases and 2 bases, with 15 bases remaining between them.

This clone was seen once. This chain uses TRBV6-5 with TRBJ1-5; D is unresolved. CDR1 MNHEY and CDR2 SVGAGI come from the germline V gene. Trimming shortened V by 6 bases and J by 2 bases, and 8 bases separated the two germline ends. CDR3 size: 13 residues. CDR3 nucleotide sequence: TGTGCCAGCAGGACCACCCGCAATCAGCCCCAGCATTTT. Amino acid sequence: CASRTTRNQPQHF.

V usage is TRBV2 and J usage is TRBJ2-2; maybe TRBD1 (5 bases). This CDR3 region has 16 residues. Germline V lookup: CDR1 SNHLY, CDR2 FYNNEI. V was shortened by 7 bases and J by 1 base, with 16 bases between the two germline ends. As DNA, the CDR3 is TGTGCCAGCACCCGGACATCCAATATGAACACCGGGGAGCTGTTTTTT. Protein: CASTRTSNMNTGELFF.

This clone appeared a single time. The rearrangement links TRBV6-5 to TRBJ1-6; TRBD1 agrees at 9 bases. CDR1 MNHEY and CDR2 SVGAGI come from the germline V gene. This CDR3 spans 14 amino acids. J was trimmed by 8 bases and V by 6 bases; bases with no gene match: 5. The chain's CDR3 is CASRLQGADSPLHF. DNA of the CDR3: TGTGCCAGCAGGCTACAGGGGGCGGATTCACCCCTCCACTTT.

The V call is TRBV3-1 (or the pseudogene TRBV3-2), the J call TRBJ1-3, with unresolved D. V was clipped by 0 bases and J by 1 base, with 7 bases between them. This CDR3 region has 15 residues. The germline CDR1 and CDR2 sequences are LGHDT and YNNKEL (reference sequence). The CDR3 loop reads CASSQDQGSGNTIYF. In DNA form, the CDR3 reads TGTGCCAGCAGCCAAGATCAAGGGTCTGGAAACACCATATATTTT.

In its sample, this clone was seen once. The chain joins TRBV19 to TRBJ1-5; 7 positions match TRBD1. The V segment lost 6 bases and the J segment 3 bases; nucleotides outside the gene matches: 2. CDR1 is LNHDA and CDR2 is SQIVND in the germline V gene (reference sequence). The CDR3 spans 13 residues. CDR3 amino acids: CASSDRDNQPQHF. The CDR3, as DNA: TGTGCCAGTAGCGACAGGGACAATCAGCCCCAGCATTTT.

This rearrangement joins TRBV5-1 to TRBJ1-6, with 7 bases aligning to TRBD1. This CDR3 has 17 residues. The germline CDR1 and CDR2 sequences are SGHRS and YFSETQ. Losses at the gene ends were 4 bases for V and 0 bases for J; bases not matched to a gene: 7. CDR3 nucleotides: TGCGCCAGCAGCAATCTACAGGGGAGCTCCTATAATTCACCCCTCCACTTT. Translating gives CASSNLQGSSYNSPLHF.

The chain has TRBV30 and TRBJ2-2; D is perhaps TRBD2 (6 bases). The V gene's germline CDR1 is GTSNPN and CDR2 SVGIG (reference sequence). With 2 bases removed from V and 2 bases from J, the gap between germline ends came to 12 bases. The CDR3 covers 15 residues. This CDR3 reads CAWSKGLANTGELFF. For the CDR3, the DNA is TGTGCCTGGAGTAAGGGACTGGCCAACACCGGGGAGCTGTTTTTT.

The CDR3 nucleotides are TGCGCCAGCAGCCTGAGGGGGGTCCGGGCCTACGAGCAGTACTTC. Protein sequence: CASSLRGVRAYEQYF. The chain is built from TRBV5-1 and TRBJ2-7; D is tentatively TRBD1 or TRBD2 (6 bases each). Trimming cost V 4 bases and J 2 bases, with 16 bases left between them. From germline, CDR1 is SGHRS and CDR2 YFSETQ. The CDR3 covers 15 residues. Complete variable domain (other parts from reference TRBV5-1 and TRBJ2-7): KAGVTQTPRYLIKTRGQQVTLSCSPISGHRSVSWYQQTPGQGLQFLFEYFSETQRNKGNFPGRFSGRQFSNSRSEMNVSTLELGDSALYLCASSLRGVRAYEQYFGPGTRLTVT.

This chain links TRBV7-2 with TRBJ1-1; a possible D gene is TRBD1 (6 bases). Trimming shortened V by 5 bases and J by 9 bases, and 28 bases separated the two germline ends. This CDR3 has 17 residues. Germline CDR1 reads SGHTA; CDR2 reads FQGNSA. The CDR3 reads CASSLQKVLPRGLKAFF. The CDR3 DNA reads TGTGCCAGCAGCCTGCAAAAGGTCTTGCCCAGGGGTTTAAAAGCTTTCTTT.

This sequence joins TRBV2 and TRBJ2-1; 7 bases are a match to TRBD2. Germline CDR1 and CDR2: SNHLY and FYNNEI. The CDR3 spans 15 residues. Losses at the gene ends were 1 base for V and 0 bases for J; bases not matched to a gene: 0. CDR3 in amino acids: CASSEGGSSYNEQFF. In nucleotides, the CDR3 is TGTGCCAGCAGTGAAGGCGGGAGCTCCTACAATGAGCAGTTCTTC.

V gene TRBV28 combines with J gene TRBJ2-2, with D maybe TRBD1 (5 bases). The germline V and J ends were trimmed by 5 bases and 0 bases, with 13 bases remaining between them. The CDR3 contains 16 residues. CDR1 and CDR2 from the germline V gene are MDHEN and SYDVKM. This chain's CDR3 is CASSPQGLANTGELFF. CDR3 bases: TGTGCCAGCAGTCCTCAGGGTCTCGCGAACACCGGGGAGCTGTTTTTT. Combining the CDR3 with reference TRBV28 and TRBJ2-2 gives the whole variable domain DVKVTQSSRYLVKRTGEKVFLECVQDMDHENMFWYRQDPGLGLRLIYFSYDVKMKEKGDIPEGYSVSREKKERFSLILESASTNQTSMYLCASSPQGLANTGELFFGEGSRLTVL.

The CDR3 region is CASSLDHWSRKGEKLFF. The CDR3 DNA is TGTGCCAGCAGCTTAGATCATTGGAGCAGGAAAGGCGAAAAACTGTTTTTT. The V and J genes are TRBV11-2 and TRBJ1-4; D gene ambiguous. The germline gives CDR1 SGHAT, CDR2 FQNNGV. V shed 0 bases and J shed 8 bases, with 19 bases lying between them. The CDR3 runs 17 residues.

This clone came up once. The CDR3: CASSLGSGELFF. For the CDR3, the DNA is TGCGCCAGCAGTCTAGGGTCCGGGGAGCTGTTTTTT. The rearrangement links TRBV23-1 to TRBJ2-2; D ambiguous. TRBV23-1 has ORF status, its function being uncertain. This CDR3 is built from 12 residues. Between the trimmed V and J ends, which lost 4 bases and 6 bases, there was a span of 6 bases.

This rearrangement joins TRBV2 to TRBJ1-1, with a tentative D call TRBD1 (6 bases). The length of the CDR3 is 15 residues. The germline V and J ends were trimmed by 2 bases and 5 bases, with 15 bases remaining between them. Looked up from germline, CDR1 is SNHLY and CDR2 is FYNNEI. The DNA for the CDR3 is TGTGCCAGCAGTGAATCCGGACAGTTAAGAACTGAAGCTTTCTTT. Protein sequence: CASSESGQLRTEAFF.

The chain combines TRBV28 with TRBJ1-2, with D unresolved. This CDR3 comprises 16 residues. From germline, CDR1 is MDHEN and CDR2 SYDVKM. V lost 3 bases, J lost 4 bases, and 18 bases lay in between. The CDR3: CASSFVSVSSLYGYTF. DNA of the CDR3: TGTGCCAGCAGTTTCGTGAGTGTCTCGTCCCTCTATGGCTACACCTTC.

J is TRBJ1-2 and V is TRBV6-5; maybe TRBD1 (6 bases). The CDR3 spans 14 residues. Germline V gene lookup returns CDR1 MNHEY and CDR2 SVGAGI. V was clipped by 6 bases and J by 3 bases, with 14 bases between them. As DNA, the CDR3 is TGTGCCAGCAGGGGGGCCTTTGTCTACTATGGCTACACCTTC. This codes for CASRGAFVYYGYTF.

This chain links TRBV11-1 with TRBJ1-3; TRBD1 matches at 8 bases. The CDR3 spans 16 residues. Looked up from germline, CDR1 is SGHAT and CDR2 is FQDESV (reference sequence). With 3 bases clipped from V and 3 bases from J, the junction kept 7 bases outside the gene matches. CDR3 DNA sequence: TGTGCCAGCAGCTTGACTGACAGGGGCGTTGGAAACACCATATATTTT. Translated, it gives CASSLTDRGVGNTIYF.

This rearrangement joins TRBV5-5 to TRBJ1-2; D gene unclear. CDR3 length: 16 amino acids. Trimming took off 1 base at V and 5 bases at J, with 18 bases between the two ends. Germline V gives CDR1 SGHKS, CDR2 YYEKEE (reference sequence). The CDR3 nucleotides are TGTGCCAGCAGCTTGAGTCAGGTCCCTATTGTTTATGGCTACACCTTC. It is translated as CASSLSQVPIVYGYTF.

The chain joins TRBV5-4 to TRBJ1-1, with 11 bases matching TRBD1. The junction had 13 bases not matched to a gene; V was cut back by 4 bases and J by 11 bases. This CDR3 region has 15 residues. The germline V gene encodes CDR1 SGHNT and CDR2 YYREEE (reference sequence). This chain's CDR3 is CASSHPGQGDYGAFF. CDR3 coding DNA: TGTGCCAGCAGCCATCCGGGACAGGGGGATTATGGCGCTTTCTTT.

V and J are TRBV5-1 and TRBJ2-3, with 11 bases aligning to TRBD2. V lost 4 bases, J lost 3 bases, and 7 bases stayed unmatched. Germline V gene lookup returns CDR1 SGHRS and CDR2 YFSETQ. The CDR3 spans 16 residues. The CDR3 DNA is TGCGCCAGCAGCGGGATAGCGGGGGGGCCAACAGATACGCAGTATTTT. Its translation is CASSGIAGGPTDTQYF.

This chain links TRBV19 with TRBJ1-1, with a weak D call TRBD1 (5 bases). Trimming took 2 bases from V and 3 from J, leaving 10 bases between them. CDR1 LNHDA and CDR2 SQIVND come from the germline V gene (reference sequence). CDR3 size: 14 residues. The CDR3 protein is CASSINGADTEAFF. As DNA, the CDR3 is TGTGCCAGTAGTATAAACGGGGCGGACACTGAAGCTTTCTTT.

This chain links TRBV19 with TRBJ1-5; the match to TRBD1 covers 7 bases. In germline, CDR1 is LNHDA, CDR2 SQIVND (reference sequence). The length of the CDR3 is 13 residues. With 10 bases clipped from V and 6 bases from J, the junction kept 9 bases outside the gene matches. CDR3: CATFDRDPQPQHF. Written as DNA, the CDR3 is TGTGCCACCTTCGACAGGGATCCTCAGCCCCAGCATTTT.